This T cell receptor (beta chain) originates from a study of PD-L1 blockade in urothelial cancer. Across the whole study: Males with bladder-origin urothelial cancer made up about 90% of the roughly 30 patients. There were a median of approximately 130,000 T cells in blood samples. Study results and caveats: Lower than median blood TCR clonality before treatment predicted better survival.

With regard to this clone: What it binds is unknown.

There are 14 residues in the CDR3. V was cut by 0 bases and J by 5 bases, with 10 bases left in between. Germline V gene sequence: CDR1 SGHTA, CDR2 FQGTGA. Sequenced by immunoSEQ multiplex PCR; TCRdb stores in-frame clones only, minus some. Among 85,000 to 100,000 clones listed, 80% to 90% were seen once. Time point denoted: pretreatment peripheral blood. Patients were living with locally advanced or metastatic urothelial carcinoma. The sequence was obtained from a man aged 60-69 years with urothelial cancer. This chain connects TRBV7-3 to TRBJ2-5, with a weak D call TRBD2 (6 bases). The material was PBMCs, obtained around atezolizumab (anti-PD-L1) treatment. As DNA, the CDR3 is TGTGCCAGCAGCTTAACAGGGGAGGAGGAGACCCAGTACTTC. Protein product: CASSLTGEEETQYF.